Below are 3 T cell receptor beta chains sequenced from a single sample in a study of shared clonotypes between healthy human individuals (dated by TCRdb to 2018 to 2021). Libraries came from the immunoSEQ multiplex PCR assay. TCRdb took this table from immuneACCESS and kept in-frame rearrangements with V and J called. Such tables lack part of the clones; where checked against another copy, unresolved V genes explain under half of the gap, and the rest is unexplained. The sample profile shows approximately 460,000 clones; approximately 71% of them were found once. The ten most abundant clones make up 9.5% to 15% of the sample. Sequenced material: PBMCs. The source of these receptors is a woman aged 35 to 49 in good health. Some clones in this sample may be carry-over from other donors' samples.

In DNA form, the CDR3 reads TGTGCCAGCAGAGATATTTGGGCGGAGACCCAGTACTTC. This translates into CASRDIWAETQYF. The chain recombines TRBV7-2 with TRBJ2-5; the D is unclear. CDR1 and CDR2 (germline): SGHTA, FQGNSA. V was pared by 6 bases and J by 5 bases, with 13 bases between. The CDR3 runs to 13 residues.

Only one count was recorded for this clone. The chain uses TRBV6-5 and TRBJ2-7, with D perhaps matching TRBD1 (6 bases). Germline CDR1 reads MNHEY; CDR2 reads SVGAGI. The CDR3 sequence is 14 residues long. V lost 2 bases, J lost 3 bases, and 11 bases lay in between. DNA of the CDR3: TGTGCCAGCAGTTACGCTACAGGGTTCTACGAGCAGTACTTC. Its protein product is CASSYATGFYEQYF.

The chain uses TRBV4-3 and TRBJ2-3; 9 positions match TRBD2. CDR1 is LGHNA, CDR2 YSLEER, per germline. V lost 0 bases, J lost 3 bases, and 7 bases stayed unmatched. The CDR3 sequence is 17 residues long. CDR3 region: CASSQDWASGETDTQYF. DNA of the CDR3: TGCGCCAGCAGCCAAGATTGGGCTAGCGGGGAAACAGATACGCAGTATTTT.